A selection of T cell receptor beta chains follows, all from one sample in a study of blood T cell repertoires in COVID-19. Clones were read by immunoSEQ multiplex PCR, and TCRdb kept only the in-frame ones, dropping some. The data show just under 80,000 clones, around 84% seen once. Specimen: peripheral blood. Every receptor here comes from a woman in her seventies with acute or convalescent COVID-19. CDR3s leave out the opening cysteine and the closing phenylalanine or tryptophan. Expanded clones are given a class, and other clones once, few, many or no size at all.

v_gene	abundance	j_gene	CDR3aa
TRBV5-1	.	TRBJ2-1	ASSLASGRANNEQF
TRBV7-2	.	TRBJ1-2	ASSSSLDRPNYGYT
TRBV3-1/TRBV3-2	.	TRBJ2-2	ASSQTVTGELF
TRBV29-1	.	TRBJ2-1	SVVPPLAINEQF
TRBV5-4	.	TRBJ2-2	ASSIDSNTGELF
TRBV11-1	.	TRBJ1-2	ASSTDRTYGYT
TRBV9	few	TRBJ2-7	ASKVSEQY
TRBV19	.	TRBJ1-5	ASSGGQGGQPQH
TRBV6-5	.	TRBJ2-2	ASSHTRDGELF
TRBV27	.	TRBJ1-1	ASSLSLPSGTEAF
TRBV19	.	TRBJ1-1	ASSMRRGPTEAF
TRBV2	few	TRBJ2-4	ASSVGQPGGGNIQY
TRBV11-2	once	TRBJ2-5	ASSLGTSGRGGTETQY
TRBV3-1/TRBV3-2	.	TRBJ2-7	ASSPSWGTSGSYEQY
TRBV3-1/TRBV3-2	.	TRBJ2-1	ASSQVFLAGDNEQF
TRBV10-1	.	TRBJ1-1	ASSYTGNTEAF
TRBV20-1	once	TRBJ1-5	SASRGGGNQPQH
TRBV2	.	TRBJ2-7	ATGLAPRGEQY
TRBV2	.	TRBJ2-4	ASSDRLAQAKNIQY
TRBV2	.	TRBJ1-6	ASSPGQGGMSPLH
TRBV6-4	.	TRBJ2-2	ASSGNRNTGELF
TRBV10-2	.	TRBJ2-7	ASSVSARVSYEQY
TRBV5-4	.	TRBJ2-1	ASTKGGTSRSSYNEQF
TRBV7-3	.	TRBJ2-5	ASSLNIGGTQY
TRBV7-9	once	TRBJ2-7	ASSANTNYEQY
TRBV5-6	.	TRBJ2-7	ASSKGQGWDEQY
TRBV7-2	.	TRBJ2-1	ASSTLTGLDNEQF
TRBV24-1	many	TRBJ2-4	ATVLGRAKNIQY
TRBV2	.	TRBJ2-5	ASSDSGSQETQY
TRBV5-1	.	TRBJ1-2	ASSWGDYGYT
TRBV3-1/TRBV3-2	.	TRBJ2-5	ASSHSLAGGPVIGETQY
TRBV15	.	TRBJ2-3	ATSREGYRAGTDTQY
TRBV19	.	TRBJ2-7	ASSTQSGLGEQY
TRBV24-1	once	TRBJ2-3	ATSDGSQGRDTQY
TRBV5-6	.	TRBJ2-2	ASSRRGLAKNTGELF
TRBV18	.	TRBJ1-4	ASSQYRQEEEKLF
TRBV7-8	.	TRBJ2-7	ASSLVLIGASSYEQY
TRBV5-1	once	TRBJ2-7	ASTEPGQGAYEQY
TRBV24-1	few	TRBJ2-7	ATSRGGTGVYEQY
TRBV19	.	TRBJ1-2	ASIPPGQGPFGYT
TRBV10-3	.	TRBJ1-6	AIRRSEDSPLH
TRBV2	.	TRBJ2-2	ASRSGLADTGELF
TRBV15	.	TRBJ2-7	ATVGKREAIASYEQY
TRBV7-9	.	TRBJ2-3	ASSREPDTQY
TRBV9	.	TRBJ2-1	ASGSGLYSYNEQF
TRBV3-1/TRBV3-2	.	TRBJ2-7	ASSQVTWSHHEQY